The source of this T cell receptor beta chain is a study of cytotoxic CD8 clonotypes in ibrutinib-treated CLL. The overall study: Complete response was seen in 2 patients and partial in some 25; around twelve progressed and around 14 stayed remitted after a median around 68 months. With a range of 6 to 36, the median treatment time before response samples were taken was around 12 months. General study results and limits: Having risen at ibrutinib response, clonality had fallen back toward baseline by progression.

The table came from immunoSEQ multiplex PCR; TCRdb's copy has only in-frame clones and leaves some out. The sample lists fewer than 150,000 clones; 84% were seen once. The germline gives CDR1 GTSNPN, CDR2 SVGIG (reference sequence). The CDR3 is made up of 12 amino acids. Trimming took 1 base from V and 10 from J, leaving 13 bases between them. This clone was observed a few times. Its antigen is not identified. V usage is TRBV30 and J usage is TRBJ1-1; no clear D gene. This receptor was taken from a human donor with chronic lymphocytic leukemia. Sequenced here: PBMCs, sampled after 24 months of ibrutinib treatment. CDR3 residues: CAWSETSFGAFF. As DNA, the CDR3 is TGTGCCTGGAGTGAGACCAGTTTCGGAGCTTTCTTT.